The TCR beta chain described here comes from a study of blood T cell repertoires in COVID-19. As for the study in general: The United States, Italy and Spain provided the acute and convalescent COVID-19 samples. T cells, B-cell-depleted T cells, or PBMCs supplied cDNA or gDNA.

Methods used by the authors: Reference gene primer amplification yielded estimated nucleated cell counts. TCRdb's copy holds only in-frame clones and misses some; the assay was immunoSEQ multiplex PCR. That table furnishes V, J and clone size, whereas the DNA furnished D and trimming. The repertoire holds about 480,000 clones, with 89% as singletons. The Seattle patients joined while their infection was active and were tracked longitudinally afterward. V was clipped by 10 bases and J by 3 bases, with 15 bases between them. Germline CDR1 MRHNA, CDR2 SNTAGT. This CDR3 contains 13 residues. The chain employs TRBV6-4 and TRBJ2-5; TRBD1 might be the D (5 bases). Material: peripheral blood. The clonotype was recovered from a man aged 18 to 35 with COVID-19, enrolled during active disease. CDR3 bases: TGTGCCACCTCGACTGGGGCTGAAGAGACCCAGTACTTC. This sequence encodes CATSTGAEETQYF.